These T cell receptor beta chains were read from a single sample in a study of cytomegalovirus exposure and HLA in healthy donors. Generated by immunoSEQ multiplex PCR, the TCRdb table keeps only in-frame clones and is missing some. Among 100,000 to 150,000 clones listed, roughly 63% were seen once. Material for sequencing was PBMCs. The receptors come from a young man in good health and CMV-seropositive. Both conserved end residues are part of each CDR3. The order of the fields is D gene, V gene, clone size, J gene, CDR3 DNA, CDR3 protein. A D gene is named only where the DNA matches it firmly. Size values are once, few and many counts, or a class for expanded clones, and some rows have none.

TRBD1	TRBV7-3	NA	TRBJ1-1	TGTGCCAGCAGCTTGACAGGGGTATCGACTGAAGCTTTCTTT	CASSLTGVSTEAFF
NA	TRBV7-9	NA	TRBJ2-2	TGTTCCAGCAGCTTAATCGGCACTAGCGGGGAGCTGTTTTTT	CSSSLIGTSGELFF
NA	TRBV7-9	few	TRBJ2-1	TGTGCCAGCAGCCGGGGGGCGGCAGACTACAATGAGCAGTTCTTC	CASSRGAADYNEQFF
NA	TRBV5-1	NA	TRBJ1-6	TGCGCCAGCAGCTTGGAGGGGGTCGATTCACCCCTCCACTTT	CASSLEGVDSPLHF
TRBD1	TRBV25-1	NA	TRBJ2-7	TGTGCCAGCAGCGACCCAGGGGGCTACGAGCAGTACTTC	CASSDPGGYEQYF
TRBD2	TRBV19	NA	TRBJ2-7	TGTGACAGTACGGCGGGAGCGTACTACGAGCAGTACTTC	CDSTAGAYYEQYF
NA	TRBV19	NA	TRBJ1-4	TGTGCCAGTAGTATCGGACGGGGATCAAATGAAAAACTGTTTTTT	CASSIGRGSNEKLFF
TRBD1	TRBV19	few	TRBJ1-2	TGTGCCAGTAGTATCTTCTCGGACAGGGTAGGCTATGGCTACACCTTC	CASSIFSDRVGYGYTF
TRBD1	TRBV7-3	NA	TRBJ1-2	TGTGCCAGCAGCCAAGGGACGGGCAGGGGGAATGGCTACACCTTC	CASSQGTGRGNGYTF
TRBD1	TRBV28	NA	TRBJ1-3	TGTGCCAGCAGTCCACCCGCGGGACAGGGGCGATACTCTGGAAACACCATATATTTT	CASSPPAGQGRYSGNTIYF
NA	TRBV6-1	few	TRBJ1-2	TGTGCCAGCAGCTGGGGGGGCTCCTGGAACACCTTC	CASSWGGSWNTF
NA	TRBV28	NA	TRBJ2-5	TGTGCCAGCAGTTTGAATCCCATGTTCAGTCAAGAGACCCAGTACTTC	CASSLNPMFSQETQYF
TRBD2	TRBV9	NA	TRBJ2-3	TGTGCCAGCAGCCACAACCCTGGGCTAGCGGAGTCCACAGATACGCAGTATTTT	CASSHNPGLAESTDTQYF
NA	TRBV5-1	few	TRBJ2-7	TGCGCCAGCAGCTCGGGACTGACACACTCCTACGAGCAGTACTTC	CASSSGLTHSYEQYF
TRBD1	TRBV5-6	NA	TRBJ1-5	TGTGCCAGCAGCCGGACAGGGGGGCATCAGCCCCAGCATTTT	CASSRTGGHQPQHF
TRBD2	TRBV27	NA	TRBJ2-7	TGTGCCAGCAGTTTGTCCCCTGGTAGCGGGAGCTACGAGCAGTACTTC	CASSLSPGSGSYEQYF
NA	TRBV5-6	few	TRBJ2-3	TGTGCCAGCAGCTTTGCGGACACAGATACGCAGTATTTT	CASSFADTDTQYF
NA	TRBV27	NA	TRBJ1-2	TGTGCCAGCAGCGGGATCGGGCCCCGACGATATGGCTACACCTTC	CASSGIGPRRYGYTF
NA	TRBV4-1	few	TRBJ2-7	TGCGCCAGCAGCCAAGAAAGGACAGACTACGAGCAGTACTTC	CASSQERTDYEQYF
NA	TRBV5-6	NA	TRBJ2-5	TGTGCCAGCAGCTTGGTTAGCAGAGAGACCCAGTACTTC	CASSLVSRETQYF
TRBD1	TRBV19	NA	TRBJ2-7	TGTGCCAGTAGTGGACAGGGAGGCTACGAGCAGTACTTC	CASSGQGGYEQYF
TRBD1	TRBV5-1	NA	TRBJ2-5	TGCGCCAGCGGAGGGGGACAGGGCCAAGAGACCCAGTACTTC	CASGGGQGQETQYF
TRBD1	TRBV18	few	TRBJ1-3	TGTGCCAGCTCCCCTGGACAGGGGAGAATTGGAAACACCATATATTTT	CASSPGQGRIGNTIYF
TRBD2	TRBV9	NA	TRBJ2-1	TGTGCCAGCAGCGTCAGCGGGAACTCCTACAATGAGCAGTTCTTC	CASSVSGNSYNEQFF
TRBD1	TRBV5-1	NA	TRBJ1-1	TGCGCCAGCAGCTTGGTGGGACAGGGGAACACTGAAGCTTTCTTT	CASSLVGQGNTEAFF
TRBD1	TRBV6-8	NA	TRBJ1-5	TGTGCCAGCAGCCTTCCGGGACAGGGTCGATTTCAGCCCCAGCATTTT	CASSLPGQGRFQPQHF
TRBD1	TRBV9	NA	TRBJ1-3	TGTGCCAGCAGCAACGACAGGGGCAACTCTGGAAACACCATATATTTT	CASSNDRGNSGNTIYF
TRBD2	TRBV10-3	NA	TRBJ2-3	TGTGCCATCAGTGAGAGAACTAGCGGGAGTTCAGATACGCAGTATTTT	CAISERTSGSSDTQYF
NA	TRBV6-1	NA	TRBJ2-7	TGTGCCAGCGCGGACAGTTTCTACGAGCAGTACTTC	CASADSFYEQYF
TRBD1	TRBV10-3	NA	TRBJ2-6	TGTGCCATCAGCTCACACCGGGACAGGGACTTGTCTGGGGCCAACGTCCTGACTTTC	CAISSHRDRDLSGANVLTF
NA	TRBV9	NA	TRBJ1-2	TGTGCCAGCAGCGTCGAACAAATCCCTCCTTACACCTTC	CASSVEQIPPYTF
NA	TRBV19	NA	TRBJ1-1	TGTGCCAGTAGTATTAGTGCAGGGGACACTGAAGCTTTCTTT	CASSISAGDTEAFF